This TCR beta chain was profiled in a study of T-cell memory formation after mild COVID-19. Findings and limits, study-wide: Prior to infection, memory already included some responding clones, suggesting cross-reactive memory joined. CD8+ contracting clones occupied EMRA, while CD4+ ones occupied mainly CM and EM. Whether second-wave clones peaking at day 37 were SARS-CoV-2 specific went unconfirmed. From day 15 to 85, contracting clones were balanced between CD4 and CD8, whereas later expanders leaned toward CD4+.

MiXCR, run by TCRdb on the 5' RACE reads, gives a single entry per CDR3 protein. The data contain roughly 250,000 distinct CDR3 sequences, approximately 16% of them singletons. The J segment lost 6 bases and the V segment lost 4 bases, leaving 13 bases of the junction unmatched. This CDR3 region has 16 residues. The V gene's germline CDR1 is SGHDT and CDR2 YYEEEE. A note on this clonotype: Its target is unknown.

V and J are TRBV5-6 and TRBJ2-3; 8 bases line up with TRBD2. The specimen was PBMCs or a T cell subset sorted from them (not recorded which). This clonotype originated in a man aged 18 to 35 who had mild COVID-19 (a few samples of this study predate the infection). Cell type and time point are not known. CDR3 bases: TGTGCCAGCAGCGCTCCCGCGGGGCGGGGGGCCGATACGCAGTATTTT. Translated: CASSAPAGRGADTQYF.